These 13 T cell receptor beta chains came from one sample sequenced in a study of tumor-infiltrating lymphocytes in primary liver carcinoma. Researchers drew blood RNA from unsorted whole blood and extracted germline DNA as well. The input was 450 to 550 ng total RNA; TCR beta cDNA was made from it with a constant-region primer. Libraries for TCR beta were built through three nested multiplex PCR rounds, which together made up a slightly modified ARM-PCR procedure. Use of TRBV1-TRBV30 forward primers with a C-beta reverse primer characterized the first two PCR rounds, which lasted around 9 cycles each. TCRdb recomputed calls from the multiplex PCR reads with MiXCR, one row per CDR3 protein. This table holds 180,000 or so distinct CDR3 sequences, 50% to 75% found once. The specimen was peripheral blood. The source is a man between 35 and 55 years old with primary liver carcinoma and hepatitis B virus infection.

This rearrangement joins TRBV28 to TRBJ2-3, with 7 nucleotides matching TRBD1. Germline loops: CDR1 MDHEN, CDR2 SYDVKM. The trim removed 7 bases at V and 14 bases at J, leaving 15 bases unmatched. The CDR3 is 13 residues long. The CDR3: CASTTGFEGKVYF. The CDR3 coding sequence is TGTGCCAGCACGACAGGGTTTGAGGGGAAAGTGTATTTT.

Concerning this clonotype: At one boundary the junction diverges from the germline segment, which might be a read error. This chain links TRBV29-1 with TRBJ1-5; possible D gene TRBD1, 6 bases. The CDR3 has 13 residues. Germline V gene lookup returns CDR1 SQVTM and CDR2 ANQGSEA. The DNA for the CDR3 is TGCATCGTTGAAGTTTTGACAGGTGAGCCCCAGCATTTT. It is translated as CIVEVLTGEPQHF.

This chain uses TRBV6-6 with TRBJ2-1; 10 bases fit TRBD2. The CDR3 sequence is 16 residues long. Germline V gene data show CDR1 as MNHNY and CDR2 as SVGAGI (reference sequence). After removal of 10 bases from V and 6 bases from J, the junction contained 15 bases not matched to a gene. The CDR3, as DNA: TGTGCCACCACCCTCGGGGGGCTAGCGGGAGCCAATGAGCAGTTCTTC. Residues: CATTLGGLAGANEQFF.

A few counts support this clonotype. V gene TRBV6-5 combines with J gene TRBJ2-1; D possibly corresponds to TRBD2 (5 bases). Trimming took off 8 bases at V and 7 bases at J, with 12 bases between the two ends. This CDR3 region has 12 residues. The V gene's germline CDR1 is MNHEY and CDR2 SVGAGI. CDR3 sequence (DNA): TGTGCCAGCGGGAGCCAAAGGAATGAGCAGTTCTTC. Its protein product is CASGSQRNEQFF.

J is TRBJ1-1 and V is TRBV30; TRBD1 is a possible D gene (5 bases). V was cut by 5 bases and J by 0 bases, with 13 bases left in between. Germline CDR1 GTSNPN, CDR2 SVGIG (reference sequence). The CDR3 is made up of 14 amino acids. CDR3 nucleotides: TGTGCCTGGGGACCGACAGCAATGAACACTGAAGCTTTCTTT. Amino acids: CAWGPTAMNTEAFF.

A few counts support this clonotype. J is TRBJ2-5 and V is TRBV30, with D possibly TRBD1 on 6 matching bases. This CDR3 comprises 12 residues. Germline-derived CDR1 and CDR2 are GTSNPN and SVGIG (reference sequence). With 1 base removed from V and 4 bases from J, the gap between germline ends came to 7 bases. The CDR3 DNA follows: TGTGCCTGGAGTGAGACAGGAGAGACCCAGTACTTC. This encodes CAWSETGETQYF.

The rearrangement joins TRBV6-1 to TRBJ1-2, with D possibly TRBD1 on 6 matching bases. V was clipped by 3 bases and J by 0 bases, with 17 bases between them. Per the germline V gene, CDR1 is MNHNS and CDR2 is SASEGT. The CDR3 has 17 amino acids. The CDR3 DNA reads TGTGCCAGCAGTGACACCCTTCAGGGGCATCCTAACTATGGCTACACCTTC. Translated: CASSDTLQGHPNYGYTF.

The CDR3 is CASSYSTPGLEKLFF. DNA of the CDR3: TGTGCCAGCAGTTACTCGACCCCGGGGCTCGAAAAACTGTTTTTT. The gene calls are TRBV6-6 and TRBJ1-4, with a weak D call TRBD1 (5 bases). The CDR3 spans 15 residues. Germline values: CDR1 MNHNY, CDR2 SVGAGI (reference sequence). V lost 0 bases and J lost 8, with 13 bases in between.

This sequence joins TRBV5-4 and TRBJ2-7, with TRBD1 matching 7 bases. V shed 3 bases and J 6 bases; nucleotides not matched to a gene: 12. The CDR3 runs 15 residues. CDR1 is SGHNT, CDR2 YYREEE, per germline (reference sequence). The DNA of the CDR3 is TGTGCCAGCAGCTCGTCGCCGGACAGGTTCGGCGAGCAGTACTTC. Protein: CASSSSPDRFGEQYF.

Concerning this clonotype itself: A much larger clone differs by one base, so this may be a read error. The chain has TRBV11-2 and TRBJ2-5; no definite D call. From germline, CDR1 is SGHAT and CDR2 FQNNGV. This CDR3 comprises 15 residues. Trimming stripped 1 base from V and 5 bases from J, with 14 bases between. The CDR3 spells CASSLAVAAWETQYF. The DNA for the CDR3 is TGTGCCAGCAGCTTAGCCGTGGCTGCTTGGGAGACCCAGTACTTC.

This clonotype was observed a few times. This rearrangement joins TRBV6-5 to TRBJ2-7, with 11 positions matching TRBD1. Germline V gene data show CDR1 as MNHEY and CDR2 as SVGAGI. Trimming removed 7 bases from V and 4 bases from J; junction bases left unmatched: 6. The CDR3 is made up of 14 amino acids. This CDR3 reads CASKRTGGEYEQYF. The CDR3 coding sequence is TGTGCCAGCAAGCGGACAGGGGGCGAATACGAGCAGTACTTC.

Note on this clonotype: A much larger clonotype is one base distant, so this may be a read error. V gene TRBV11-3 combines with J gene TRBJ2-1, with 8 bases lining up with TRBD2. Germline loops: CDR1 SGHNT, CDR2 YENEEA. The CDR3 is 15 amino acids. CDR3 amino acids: CAGSYSGTRPYEQFF. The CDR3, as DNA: TGTGCCGGCAGCTATTCCGGGACTAGGCCCTATGAGCAGTTCTTC.

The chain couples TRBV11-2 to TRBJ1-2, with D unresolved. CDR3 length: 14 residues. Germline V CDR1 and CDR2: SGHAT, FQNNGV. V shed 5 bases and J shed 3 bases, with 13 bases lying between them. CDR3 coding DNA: TGTGCCAGCAGCCCAGCTGAGAGGGACTATGGCTACACCTTC. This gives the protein CASSPAERDYGYTF.